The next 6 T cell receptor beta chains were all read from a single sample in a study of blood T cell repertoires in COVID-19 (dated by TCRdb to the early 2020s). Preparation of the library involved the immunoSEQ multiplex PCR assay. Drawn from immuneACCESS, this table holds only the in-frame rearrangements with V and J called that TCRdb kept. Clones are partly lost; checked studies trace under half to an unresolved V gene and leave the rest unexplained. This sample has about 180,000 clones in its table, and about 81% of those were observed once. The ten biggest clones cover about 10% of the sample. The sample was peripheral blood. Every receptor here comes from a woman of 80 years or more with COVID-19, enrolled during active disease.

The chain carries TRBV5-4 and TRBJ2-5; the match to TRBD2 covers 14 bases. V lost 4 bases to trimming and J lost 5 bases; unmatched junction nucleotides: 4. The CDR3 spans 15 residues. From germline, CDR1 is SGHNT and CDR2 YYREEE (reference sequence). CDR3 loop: CASSQRTSGGETQYF. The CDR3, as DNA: TGTGCCAGCAGCCAACGGACTAGCGGGGGGGAGACCCAGTACTTC.

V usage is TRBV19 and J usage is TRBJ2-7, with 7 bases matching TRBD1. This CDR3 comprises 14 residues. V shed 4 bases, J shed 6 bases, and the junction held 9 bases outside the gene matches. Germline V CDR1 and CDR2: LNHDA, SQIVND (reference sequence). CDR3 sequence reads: CASSRIGTVGEQYF. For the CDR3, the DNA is TGTGCCAGTAGTAGGATCGGGACAGTTGGCGAGCAGTACTTC.

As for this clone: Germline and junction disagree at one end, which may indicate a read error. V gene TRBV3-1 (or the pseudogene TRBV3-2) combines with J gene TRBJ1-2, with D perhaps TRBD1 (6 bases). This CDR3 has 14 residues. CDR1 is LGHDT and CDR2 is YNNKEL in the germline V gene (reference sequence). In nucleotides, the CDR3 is TGTGCCAGCAGCCTTTACCGGGACACCGTTTTCCGGAAGTTC. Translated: CASSLYRDTVFRKF.

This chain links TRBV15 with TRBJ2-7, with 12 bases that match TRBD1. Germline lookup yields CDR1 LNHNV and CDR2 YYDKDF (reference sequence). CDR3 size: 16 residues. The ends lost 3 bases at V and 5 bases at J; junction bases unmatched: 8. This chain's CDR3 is CATSREGQGADHEQYF. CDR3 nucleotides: TGTGCCACCAGCAGGGAGGGACAGGGGGCGGACCACGAGCAGTACTTC. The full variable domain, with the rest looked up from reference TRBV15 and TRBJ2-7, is DAMVIQNPRYQVTQFGKPVTLSCSQTLNHNVMYWYQQKSSQAPKLLFHYYDKDFNNEADTPDNFQSRRPNTSFCFLDIRSPGLGDTAMYLCATSREGQGADHEQYFGPGTRLTVT.

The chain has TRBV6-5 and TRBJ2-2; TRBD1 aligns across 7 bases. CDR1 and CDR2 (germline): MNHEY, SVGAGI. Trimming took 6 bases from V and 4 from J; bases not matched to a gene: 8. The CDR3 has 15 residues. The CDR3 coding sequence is TGTGCCAGCAGATTCCCGGGACAGAGCACCGGGGAGCTGTTTTTT. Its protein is CASRFPGQSTGELFF.

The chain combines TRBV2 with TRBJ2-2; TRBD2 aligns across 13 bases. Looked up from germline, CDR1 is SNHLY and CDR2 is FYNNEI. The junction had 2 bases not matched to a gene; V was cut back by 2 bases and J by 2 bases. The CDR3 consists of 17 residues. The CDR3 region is CASSETSGRANTGELFF. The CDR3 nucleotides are TGTGCCAGCAGTGAAACTAGCGGGAGGGCCAACACCGGGGAGCTGTTTTTT.